This T cell receptor beta chain was captured in a study of T cell responses to AZD1222 COVID-19 vaccine. Germline V gives CDR1 LNHDA, CDR2 SQIVND (reference sequence). The CDR3 is made up of 15 amino acids. V was shortened by 6 bases and J by 5 bases, with 19 bases between the two germline ends. TCRdb's copy holds only in-frame clones and misses some; the assay was immunoSEQ multiplex PCR. This sample has about 190,000 clones, with approximately 91% found just once. V gene TRBV19 combines with J gene TRBJ2-5; D might be TRBD1 or TRBD2, each matching 6 bases. This material consisted of peripheral blood, taken on day 0 of AZD1222 vaccination. The sequence was obtained from an adult in good health. CDR3 in DNA: TGTGCCAGTAGACGGGCTACTAGAGGGGGGGAGACCCAGTACTTC. It translates to CASRRATRGGETQYF.